This TCR beta chain was identified in a study of type 1 regulatory T cells. Study overall: T-allo10 is an in vitro-generated, Tr1-enriched CD4 T cell product specific for alloantigen.

The CDR3 has 14 amino acids. On this clonotype itself: Antigen: not known.

TCRdb reprocessed the reads with MiXCR, giving one entry per CDR3 protein. The sample yields 24,000 or so distinct CDR3 sequences, around half seen once. Sequencing was performed on cultured T cells, either the whole culture or a sorted T cell fraction (not recorded which). The sequence came from a human donor in good health. The chain joins TRBV21-1 to TRBJ2-7; TRBD1 is taken as the D call from the table, unchecked against the DNA. TRBV21-1 is a pseudogene locus. DNA of the CDR3: TGTGCCAGCACTCCGGGCCCCGGGGGGGGCGAGCAGTACTTC. Translating it yields CASTPGPGGGEQYF.